The 10 T cell receptor beta chains below come from one sample, sequenced in a study of T cells in Graves' hyperthyroidism and ophthalmopathy. RNA transcripts were the template for amplifying TCR beta CDR3 regions. An initial round of RT-PCR targeting the TCR CDR3 relied on the HTBI primer set. In TCRdb, the multiplex PCR reads were re-called with MiXCR into one record per CDR3 protein. The sample holds about 840,000 distinct CDR3 sequences, over 35% seen once. The specimen was blood. The receptors here all came from a man younger than 35 with Graves' hyperthyroidism.

At least ten counts were recorded for this clonotype. The chain uses TRBV20-1 and TRBJ2-7; D is undetermined. Germline values: CDR1 DFQATT, CDR2 SNEGSKA (reference sequence). V was cut by 7 bases and J by 3 bases, with 10 bases left in between. The CDR3 contains 11 residues. The CDR3 DNA sequence: TGCAGTGTCAGAGCAATCTACGAGCAGTACTTC. This translates into CSVRAIYEQYF.

This clonotype was detected many times. The rearrangement joins TRBV29-1 to TRBJ2-7; 9 positions match TRBD1. The V and J ends lost 6 bases and 3 bases, in that order; junction bases with no gene match: 12. This CDR3 spans 15 amino acids. Germline V gives CDR1 SQVTM, CDR2 ANQGSEA. The CDR3 sequence is CSVAGPGTGNYEQYF. The CDR3 coding sequence is TGCAGCGTAGCCGGACCCGGGACAGGGAACTACGAGCAGTACTTC.

This clonotype has more than one count but fewer than ten. A read error may explain this, as a much larger clone is one base away. The chain employs TRBV29-1 and TRBJ1-2; possibly TRBD1 for D (5 bases). Trimming cost V 6 bases and J 8 bases, with 16 bases left between them. This CDR3 is 12 amino acids long. Germline V gene sequence: CDR1 SQVTM, CDR2 ANQGSEA. Written as DNA, the CDR3 is TGCAGCGTCGGGGACTCCCCGCCGGGCTACACCTTC. Translation: CSVGDSPPGYTF. Complete variable domain (other parts from reference TRBV29-1 and TRBJ1-2): SAVISQKPSRDICQRGTSLTIQCQVDSQVTMMFWYRQQPGQSLTLIATANQGSEATYESGFVIDKFPISRPNLTFSTLTVSNMSPEDSSIYLCSVGDSPPGYTFGSGTRLTVV.

For this clonotype: This could be a read error, since a much larger clone is one nucleotide away. This chain connects TRBV9 to TRBJ2-5, with D unresolved. Germline values: CDR1 SGDLS, CDR2 YYNGEE. Trimming stripped 0 bases from V and 7 bases from J, with 4 bases between. The CDR3 runs to 11 residues. CDR3: CASSVEGTQYF. CDR3 bases: TGTGCCAGCAGCGTAGAGGGGACCCAGTACTTC.

The chain links TRBV12-3 or TRBV12-4 to TRBJ2-5, with D possibly being TRBD1 or TRBD2 (5 bases each). The length of the CDR3 is 12 residues. V lost 4 bases and J lost 5, with 8 bases in between. For the CDR3, the DNA is TGTGCCAGCAGTTCCGGGGACGAGACCCAGTACTTC. Its translation is CASSSGDETQYF.

V and J are TRBV10-3 and TRBJ1-1; no clear D. V dropped 10 bases and J dropped 3 bases, with 15 bases sitting between them. There are 13 residues in the CDR3. Germline V gives CDR1 ENHRY, CDR2 SYGVKD. The CDR3 region is CASPGGHHTEAFF. In nucleotides, the CDR3 is TGTGCCAGCCCCGGCGGGCACCACACTGAAGCTTTCTTT.

Many counts were recorded for this clonotype. The V gene is TRBV6-5, the J gene TRBJ1-3; TRBD1 is a possible D gene (6 bases). Deletions cut 6 bases from V and 4 bases from J, with 10 bases between. The CDR3 covers 13 residues. CDR1 MNHEY and CDR2 SVGAGI come from the germline V gene. CDR3 in amino acids: CASSFGQGNTIYF. The CDR3 DNA sequence: TGTGCCAGCAGCTTCGGACAGGGAAACACCATATATTTT.

In the case of this clonotype: One base away lies a much larger clone, so this may be a sequencing read error. J is TRBJ2-7 and V is TRBV2; 7 bases fit TRBD1. CDR3 size: 13 residues. Germline-derived CDR1 and CDR2 are SNHLY and FYNNEI. CDR3: CASSLVVGGEQHF. The CDR3 region has the DNA TGTGCCAGCAGCTTAGTCGTAGGGGGCGAGCAGCACTTC. The variable domain in full, completed from reference TRBV2 and TRBJ2-7, reads EPEVTQTPSHQVTQMGQEVILRCVPISNHLYFYWYRQILGQKVEFLVSFYNNEISEKSEIFDDQFSVERPDGSNFTLKIRSTKLEDSAMYFCASSLVVGGEQHFGPGTRLTVT.

The V gene is TRBV13, the J gene TRBJ2-5, with D perhaps assigned TRBD1 or TRBD2 (6 bases each). V was clipped by 4 bases and J by 2 bases, with 23 bases between them. Germline lookup yields CDR1 PRHDT and CDR2 FYEKMQ (reference sequence). This CDR3 is built from 18 residues. The CDR3 bases are TGTGCCAGCAGCTCTCAAAATCACAGGGAGGCCCGACAAGAGACCCAGTACTTC. This gives the protein CASSSQNHREARQETQYF.

The chain is built from TRBV25-1 and TRBJ2-5; TRBD2 matches 7 bases. With 6 bases clipped from V and 4 bases from J, the junction kept 5 bases outside the gene matches. Germline V CDR1 and CDR2: MGHDK, SYGVNS. This CDR3 comprises 13 residues. CDR3 DNA sequence: TGTGCCAGCAGGGTGGGGGGGTCAGAGACCCAGTACTTC. It yields the protein CASRVGGSETQYF.